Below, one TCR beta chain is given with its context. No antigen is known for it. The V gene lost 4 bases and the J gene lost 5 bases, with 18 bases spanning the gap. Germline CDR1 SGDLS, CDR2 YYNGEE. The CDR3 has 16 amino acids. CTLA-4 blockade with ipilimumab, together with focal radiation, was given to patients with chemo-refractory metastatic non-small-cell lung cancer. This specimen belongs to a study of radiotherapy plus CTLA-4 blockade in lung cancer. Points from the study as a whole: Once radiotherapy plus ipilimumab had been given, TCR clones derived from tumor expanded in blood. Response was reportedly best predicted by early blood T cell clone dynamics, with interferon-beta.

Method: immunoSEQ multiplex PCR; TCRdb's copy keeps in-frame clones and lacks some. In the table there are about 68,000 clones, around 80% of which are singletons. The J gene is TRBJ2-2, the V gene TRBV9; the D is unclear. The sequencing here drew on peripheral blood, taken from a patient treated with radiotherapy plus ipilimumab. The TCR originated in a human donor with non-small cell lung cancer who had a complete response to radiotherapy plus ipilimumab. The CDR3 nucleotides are TGTGCCAGCAGCTCCCGGAATCCCGGCGGTACCGGGGAGCTGTTTTTT. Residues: CASSSRNPGGTGELFF.